These T cell receptor beta chains were read from a single sample in a study of T-cell memory formation after mild COVID-19. TCRdb re-derived calls from the 5' RACE reads in MiXCR, one entry per CDR3 protein. The sample holds approximately 240,000 distinct CDR3 sequences, about 15% seen once. The sequenced sample consisted of PBMCs or a T cell subset sorted from them (not recorded which). The receptors come from a man aged 18-30 years who had mild COVID-19 (a few samples of this study predate the infection). Cell type and time point are not known. Each CDR3 is given with its conserved first and last residue. D genes are given only for firm matches. The size entry is marked missing in some rows and otherwise reads once, few, many or a size class.

DNA | CDR3 | D | size | length | J | V
TGCGCCAGCAGCTTGGGAGGGACTACACTCTACAATGAGCAGTTCTTC | CASSLGGTTLYNEQFF | TRBD2 | many | 16 | TRBJ2-1 | TRBV5-1
TGTGCCAGCTCACCGAATACAGGGACTGAAGCTTTCTTT | CASSPNTGTEAFF | - | - | 13 | TRBJ1-1 | TRBV18
TGCAGCGTTTCTCCCAGCTCCTACGAGCAGTACTTC | CSVSPSSYEQYF | - | few | 12 | TRBJ2-7 | TRBV29-1
TGTGCCAGCAGCTTAGCGAGGGGGACAGGTAACACTGAAGCTTTCTTT | CASSLARGTGNTEAFF | TRBD1 | many | 16 | TRBJ1-1 | TRBV7-2
TGTGCCAGCAGCCCGAGGACTAGCGGGGGGGCCGTAGATACGCAGTATTTT | CASSPRTSGGAVDTQYF | TRBD2 | few | 17 | TRBJ2-3 | TRBV7-2
TGCAGTGCTAGATTTTCCGGGAACACCGGGGAGCTGTTTTTT | CSARFSGNTGELFF | - | few | 14 | TRBJ2-2 | TRBV20-1
TGCAGTGCTAGAGAAGGGGGTAGCAATCAGCCCCAGCATTTT | CSAREGGSNQPQHF | - | - | 14 | TRBJ1-5 | TRBV20-1
TGCAGTGCTATCTCAGGGTTCCAGCCCCAGCATTTT | CSAISGFQPQHF | - | - | 12 | TRBJ1-5 | TRBV20-1
TGTGCCAGCAGCCTGGAGGGGGTTTCCTTTGGATACACCTTC | CASSLEGVSFGYTF | - | - | 14 | TRBJ1-2 | TRBV4-2
TGCGCCAGCAGCTCCGGTAGGGGGCCGGGAGAGACCCAGTACTTC | CASSSGRGPGETQYF | TRBD1 | many | 15 | TRBJ2-5 | TRBV5-1
TGTGCCACCAGCAGAGAGGGAATTGGGTATGGCTACACCTTC | CATSREGIGYGYTF | - | - | 14 | TRBJ1-2 | TRBV15
TGTGCCAGCAGCTTAGAAGGACGGGCCTTTGGTTACTTC | CASSLEGRAFGYF | - | few | 13 | TRBJ2-5 | TRBV7-2
TGCAGTGCTAGCCCACTCGGGAGGGGCCTTGGGGATACGCAGTATTTT | CSASPLGRGLGDTQYF | TRBD2 | few | 16 | TRBJ2-3 | TRBV20-1
TGTGCCAGCAGCCAAGATTTTGGGACCCAGTACTTC | CASSQDFGTQYF | - | - | 12 | TRBJ2-5 | TRBV4-2
TGCAGCGTTGGGCCAGGGGGCGCAGCAGAGACCCAGTACTTC | CSVGPGGAAETQYF | TRBD1 | few | 14 | TRBJ2-5 | TRBV29-1
TGTGCCAGTAGTACGCAGGGGGGGACCCAGCATTTT | CASSTQGGTQHF | TRBD1 | - | 12 | TRBJ1-5 | TRBV19
TGTGCCAGCAGTTTTAGCGACCGACAGGGAGGAGGCTACACCTTC | CASSFSDRQGGGYTF | TRBD1 | - | 15 | TRBJ1-2 | TRBV28
TGTGCCATCAGTGATAACAGGGAGTACGAGCAGTTCTTC | CAISDNREYEQFF | - | few | 13 | TRBJ2-1 | TRBV10-3
TGTGCCAGCAGCCGCGACACAGGACTCTACGAGCAGTACTTC | CASSRDTGLYEQYF | - | few | 14 | TRBJ2-7 | TRBV7-9
TGTGCCAGCAGTTACTCGACCGGACAGGGGTCTAGGCAGTACTTC | CASSYSTGQGSRQYF | TRBD1 | - | 15 | TRBJ2-7 | TRBV6-5
TGCGCCAGCAGCCAGGCTGCTAGCGGTCCTAGCACAGATACGCAGTATTTT | CASSQAASGPSTDTQYF | TRBD2 | - | 17 | TRBJ2-3 | TRBV4-3
TGCGCCAGCAGCCTCGGGATGGACTTCTATAATTCACCCCTCCACTTT | CASSLGMDFYNSPLHF | - | - | 16 | TRBJ1-6 | TRBV5-1
TGCGCCAGCAGCCACGGGACAGGGGGCACCATTAGCAATCAGCCCCAGCATTTT | CASSHGTGGTISNQPQHF | TRBD1 | - | 18 | TRBJ1-5 | TRBV4-1
TGTGCCAGCAGCGTAGCTTCGAGAGGGGGCCCTTCAGGCTACACCTTC | CASSVASRGGPSGYTF | TRBD1 | many | 16 | TRBJ1-2 | TRBV9
TGTGCCAGCACAAAAGGTTGGATGAACACTGAAGCTTTCTTT | CASTKGWMNTEAFF | - | few | 14 | TRBJ1-1 | TRBV6-2/TRBV6-3
TGTGCCAGCAGTCTTGGGCAGGGGGCCCGACCCCTCCACTTT | CASSLGQGARPLHF | TRBD1 | - | 14 | TRBJ1-6 | TRBV2
TGTGCCAGCAGCGTAGTTCCGGGTTTAAACGGGGAGCTGTTTTTT | CASSVVPGLNGELFF | - | few | 15 | TRBJ2-2 | TRBV9
TGTGCCAGCCGCCGTGGGAGCGGGGGGACCGGGGAGCTGTTTTTT | CASRRGSGGTGELFF | TRBD2 | - | 15 | TRBJ2-2 | TRBV7-7
TGTGCCAGCAGCTTACGAACGGGGAATAGCAATCAGCCCCAGCATTTT | CASSLRTGNSNQPQHF | - | few | 16 | TRBJ1-5 | TRBV7-2
TGTGCCAGCATCCTCACTGTGGTCGGCAATCAGCCCCAGCATTTT | CASILTVVGNQPQHF | - | few | 15 | TRBJ1-5 | TRBV6-1
TGTGCCAGCAGCGCCCAGGTGGGGTCGCACACCATATATTTT | CASSAQVGSHTIYF | - | few | 14 | TRBJ1-3 | TRBV9
TGTGCCAGCAGTCCAAGGGGGAACAATCAGCCCCAGCATTTT | CASSPRGNNQPQHF | - | few | 14 | TRBJ1-5 | TRBV7-9
TGTGCCAGCAGCTTAGGAAACCGGGCCCTAAATTCACCCCTCCACTTT | CASSLGNRALNSPLHF | - | many | 16 | TRBJ1-6 | TRBV7-6
TGCATTCCTCGTGGGGGCAAGAACACTGAAGCTTTCTTT | CIPRGGKNTEAFF | - | few | 13 | TRBJ1-1 | TRBV20-1
TGCGCCAGCAGCCAGGGACAGCGTACCTACGAGCAGTACTTC | CASSQGQRTYEQYF | TRBD1 | few | 14 | TRBJ2-7 | TRBV5-1
TGCGCCAGCAGCCAGTCTACTTCCAGGGGAATCTACGAGCAGTACTTC | CASSQSTSRGIYEQYF | - | - | 16 | TRBJ2-7 | TRBV4-3
TGTGCCAGCAGTGAAGGGGGGACAGGGAAGCCCATATATTTT | CASSEGGTGKPIYF | TRBD1 | - | 14 | TRBJ1-3 | TRBV2
TGTGCCTGGAGTCGCCTCCGGGGACAGCGCACAGATACGCAGTATTTT | CAWSRLRGQRTDTQYF | TRBD1 | - | 16 | TRBJ2-3 | TRBV30
TGCGCCAGCAGCTCAAAAGGGGGTGACCTCCCTGGAAACACCATATATTTT | CASSSKGGDLPGNTIYF | - | - | 17 | TRBJ1-3 | TRBV5-1
TGTGCCCCTACGGGGGGCACAGATACGCAGTATTTT | CAPTGGTDTQYF | - | - | 12 | TRBJ2-3 | TRBV24-1
TGTGCCAGCAGCTTTCGTGGAAACACCATATATTTT | CASSFRGNTIYF | - | many | 12 | TRBJ1-3 | TRBV7-2
TGCGCCAGCAGAGGGGATTATAACACTGAAGCTTTCTTT | CASRGDYNTEAFF | - | - | 13 | TRBJ1-1 | TRBV5-1
TGTGCCAGCTCACCAGGCCGAGGGGGTCTCAATCAGCCCCAGCATTTT | CASSPGRGGLNQPQHF | - | few | 16 | TRBJ1-5 | TRBV18
TGCGCCAGCAGCTTGGTCGGGGGGAGGGACACTGAAGCTTTCTTT | CASSLVGGRDTEAFF | - | - | 15 | TRBJ1-1 | TRBV5-1
TGTGCCAGCAGCCCCGGGACTTTACCCGGGGAGCTGTTTTTT | CASSPGTLPGELFF | - | - | 14 | TRBJ2-2 | TRBV28
TGTGCCATCAGTGAGTCTTGGGACAGGGCAGATACGCAGTATTTT | CAISESWDRADTQYF | TRBD1 | few | 15 | TRBJ2-3 | TRBV10-3
TGTGCCAGCAGCCACAGGGGATCTGAGACCCAGTACTTC | CASSHRGSETQYF | TRBD1 | many | 13 | TRBJ2-5 | TRBV7-2
TGTGCCAGCAGTAAGAGTGGGCAGGCGACGCAAGAGACCCAGTACTTC | CASSKSGQATQETQYF | - | - | 16 | TRBJ2-5 | TRBV9
TGTGCCAGCAGGACGGGACTAGCGGGAACAGATACGCAGTATTTT | CASRTGLAGTDTQYF | TRBD2 | - | 15 | TRBJ2-3 | TRBV6-2/TRBV6-3
TGTGCCATCAGTGACAGGGGTATGGAGACCCAGTACTTC | CAISDRGMETQYF | - | - | 13 | TRBJ2-5 | TRBV10-3
TGTGCCAGCAGCCCTCCCGGGACTAGCGGGGGGGCCTACAATGAGCAGTTCTTC | CASSPPGTSGGAYNEQFF | TRBD2 | - | 18 | TRBJ2-1 | TRBV5-4
TGCAGTGCTAAGACCGGGACTAGCGGGGGAACCATTCCCTACAATGAGCAGTTCTTC | CSAKTGTSGGTIPYNEQFF | TRBD2 | - | 19 | TRBJ2-1 | TRBV20-1
TGTGCCAGCAGCCCAGGGTCTACGAACACTGAAGCTTTCTTT | CASSPGSTNTEAFF | - | few | 14 | TRBJ1-1 | TRBV11-3